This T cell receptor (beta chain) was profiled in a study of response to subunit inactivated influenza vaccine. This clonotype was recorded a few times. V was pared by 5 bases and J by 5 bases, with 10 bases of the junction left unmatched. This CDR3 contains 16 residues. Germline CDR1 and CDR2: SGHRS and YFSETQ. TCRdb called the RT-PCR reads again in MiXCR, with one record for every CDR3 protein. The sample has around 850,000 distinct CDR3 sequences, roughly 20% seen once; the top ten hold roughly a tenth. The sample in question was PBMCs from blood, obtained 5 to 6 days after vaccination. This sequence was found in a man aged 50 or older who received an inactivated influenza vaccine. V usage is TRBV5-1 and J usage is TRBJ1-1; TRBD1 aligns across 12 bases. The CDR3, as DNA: TGCGCCAGCAGGGAGGGGACAGGGGGCAAATCGACTGAAGCTTTCTTT. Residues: CASREGTGGKSTEAFF.